Below, 13 T cell receptor beta chains from the same sample are listed, as sequenced in a study of human T cells and chemical hapten exposure. TCRdb reprocessed the RACE reads with MiXCR, giving one entry per CDR3 protein. The data hold under 450,000 distinct CDR3 sequences, with roughly 5% observed a single time. Described time point: patch test 1, 2 weeks after DPC sensitization. As for treatment: therapeutic diphenylcyclopropenone sensitization with weekly scalp DPC. The source material was whole blood, sampled in connection with sensitization to the hapten diphenylcyclopropenone (DPC). These receptors were taken from a woman aged 50 to 65 with alopecia areata. Some clones in this sample may be carry-over from other donors' samples.

The rearrangement joins TRBV12-3 or TRBV12-4 to TRBJ2-3; TRBD2 matches 10 bases. J lost 2 bases, V lost 3 bases, and 5 bases had no gene match. The CDR3 totals 16 residues. For the CDR3, the DNA is TGTGCCAGCAGTTTTAGGACTAGCGGCTCCACAGATACGCAGTATTTT. This translates into CASSFRTSGSTDTQYF.

This clonotype was seen at least ten times. The chain is built from TRBV27 and TRBJ2-7; D gene ambiguous. The CDR3 is 11 amino acids. Deletions cut 8 bases from V and 6 bases from J, with 11 bases between. The germline V gene encodes CDR1 MNHEY and CDR2 SMNVEV (reference sequence). This CDR3 is CASGPLFEQYF. CDR3 DNA: TGTGCCAGCGGCCCCCTTTTCGAGCAGTACTTC.

Only a few counts were recorded for this clonotype. The chain couples TRBV20-1 to TRBJ1-1; D uncertain. V gave up 0 bases and J gave up 7 bases, with 12 bases separating them. Looked up from germline, CDR1 is DFQATT and CDR2 is SNEGSKA (reference sequence). The CDR3 is made up of 13 amino acids. Here the CDR3 DNA reads TGCAGTGCTAGAGATCAGAGGAAATATGAAGCTTTCTTT. Translated, it gives CSARDQRKYEAFF.

Ten or more counts support this clonotype. The chain is built from TRBV6-2 or TRBV6-3 and TRBJ2-2; D is possibly TRBD2 (7 bases). There are 18 residues in the CDR3. Germline CDR1 reads MNHEY; CDR2 reads SVGEGT. Trimming cost V 0 bases and J 5 bases, with 19 bases left between them. CDR3 in DNA: TGTGCCAGCAGTTACTCCCTCGGGGGGCGGAGGTCGACCGGGGAGCTGTTTTTT. It translates to CASSYSLGGRRSTGELFF.

Comments on this clonotype: A much larger clone lies a single base off, so this may be a read error. The gene calls are TRBV12-3 or TRBV12-4 and TRBJ1-2; maybe TRBD1 (6 bases). CDR3 size: 13 residues. The CDR3 bases are TGTGCCAGCAGTTCCACGCCGGGACATGGCTTCACCTTC. Its translation is CASSSTPGHGFTF.

This clonotype was observed at least ten times. J is TRBJ2-1 and V is TRBV7-2; TRBD2 agrees at 8 bases. Germline-derived CDR1 and CDR2 are SGHTA and FQGNSA. J gave up 0 bases and V 3 bases, and 1 base lay outside the gene matches. This CDR3 has 15 residues. The CDR3 nucleotides are TGTGCCAGCAGCTTCGGGGGGGCCTCCTACAATGAGCAGTTCTTC. Its protein product is CASSFGGASYNEQFF.

This clonotype was picked up many times. This chain links TRBV7-9 with TRBJ1-4; D not resolved. Trimming removed 2 bases at V and 3 bases at J, with 10 bases between. Germline loops: CDR1 SEHNR, CDR2 FQNEAQ (reference sequence). The CDR3 covers 15 residues. CDR3 nucleotide sequence: TGTGCCAGCAGCTTATCGTCTTCTCCTAATGAAAAACTGTTTTTT. Its protein product is CASSLSSSPNEKLFF.

The sample holds many counts of this clonotype. The chain recombines TRBV20-1 with TRBJ2-3; 7 positions agree with TRBD2. V dropped 3 bases and J dropped 5; count of bases not matched to a gene: 8. In germline, CDR1 is DFQATT, CDR2 SNEGSKA (reference sequence). The length of the CDR3 is 14 residues. The DNA for the CDR3 is TGCAGTGCTAGCCCTAGCGGCCCCAGAGATACGCAGTATTTT. It is translated as CSASPSGPRDTQYF.

This clonotype was counted many times. The chain is built from TRBV6-2 or TRBV6-3 and TRBJ2-1; TRBD2 matches at 7 bases. The CDR3 is made up of 17 amino acids. V was pared by 4 bases and J by 0 bases, with 9 bases of the junction left unmatched. CDR1 and CDR2 (germline): MNHEY, SVGEGT. The CDR3 is CASSSLGLDPSYNEQFF. In nucleotides, the CDR3 is TGTGCCAGCAGTTCCCTCGGACTAGACCCCTCCTACAATGAGCAGTTCTTC.

This clonotype came up many times. J is TRBJ2-7 and V is TRBV20-1; possibly TRBD1 for D (6 bases). This CDR3 spans 11 amino acids. V was shortened by 4 bases and J by 4 bases, with 8 bases between the two germline ends. From germline, CDR1 is DFQATT and CDR2 SNEGSKA (reference sequence). The CDR3, as DNA: TGCAGTGCTACCACAGGGTACGAGCAGTACTTC. Its translation: CSATTGYEQYF.

There are a few counts of this clonotype. J is TRBJ1-1 and V is TRBV3-1, with D unresolved. The CDR3 consists of 15 residues. V was clipped by 4 bases and J by 2 bases, with 14 bases between them. Germline CDR1 is LGHDT and CDR2 is YNNKEL (reference sequence). The DNA of the CDR3 is TGTGCCAGCAGCCTCCTCTCAGGAGGCAACACTGAAGCTTTCTTT. Translating it yields CASSLLSGGNTEAFF.

In this sample, this clonotype turned up a few times. In DNA form, the CDR3 reads TGTGCCAGCAGGGGGGCCTCCACCGGGGAGCTGTTTTTT. As protein: CASRGASTGELFF. This chain connects TRBV6-5 to TRBJ2-2, with D maybe TRBD1 (6 bases). Deletions cut 6 bases from V and 4 bases from J, with 9 bases between. The CDR3 spans 13 residues. CDR1 MNHEY and CDR2 SVGAGI come from the germline V gene.

This clonotype has at least ten counts. The chain carries TRBV4-3 and TRBJ1-6, with unresolved D. Germline V lookup: CDR1 LGHNA, CDR2 YSLEER. The CDR3 runs to 14 residues. V was clipped by 0 bases and J by 14 bases, with 14 bases between them. The CDR3 coding sequence is TGCGCCAGCAGCCAAGATTTAAGGAAACAATCCCTCCACTTT. As protein: CASSQDLRKQSLHF.